The 15 T cell receptor beta chains in this list originate from one sample, sequenced in a study of T cell responses to AZD1222 COVID-19 vaccine. TCRdb's copy holds only in-frame clones and misses some; the assay was immunoSEQ multiplex PCR. Of some 110,000 clones listed, 89% are singletons. The sample here was peripheral blood, taken on day 0 of AZD1222 vaccination. These receptors all stem from an adult in good health.

The rearrangement links TRBV30 to TRBJ1-1; tentative D call: TRBD1 (5 bases). This CDR3 contains 13 residues. V dropped 4 bases and J dropped 5 bases, with 14 bases sitting between them. Germline assignment: CDR1 GTSNPN and CDR2 SVGIG (reference sequence). The CDR3 here is CAWKSSRATEAFF. The CDR3 DNA follows: TGTGCCTGGAAATCCAGCAGGGCGACTGAAGCTTTCTTT.

The genes are TRBV19 and TRBJ2-2; D tentatively reads TRBD1 or TRBD2 (5 bases each). The CDR3 is 16 amino acids. Germline CDR1 LNHDA, CDR2 SQIVND (reference sequence). V was pared by 4 bases and J by 3 bases, with 15 bases between. The DNA of the CDR3 is TGTGCCAGTAGTAAATTTTGGGACCTTCACACCGGGGAGCTGTTTTTT. Translated: CASSKFWDLHTGELFF.

The chain carries TRBV30 and TRBJ2-1, with 9 bases that match TRBD2. Unmatched junction bases numbered 6, after V lost 3 bases and J lost 9 bases. Germline V gene sequence: CDR1 GTSNPN, CDR2 SVGIG (reference sequence). The CDR3 loop spans 13 amino acids. The CDR3 region has the DNA TGTGCCTGGAGGCGGCGGGGGGGCACTGAGCAGTTCTTC. Protein: CAWRRRGGTEQFF.

The genes are TRBV7-9 and TRBJ1-4; 8 nucleotides align to TRBD1. V gave up 1 base and J gave up 8 bases; unmatched junction bases: 6. The CDR3 is made up of 15 amino acids. CDR1 is SEHNR, CDR2 FQNEAQ, per germline (reference sequence). CDR3 sequence: CASSLGSGGREKLFF. CDR3 sequence (DNA): TGTGCCAGCAGCTTAGGTTCAGGGGGCCGGGAAAAACTGTTTTTT.

This sequence joins TRBV7-9 and TRBJ2-2, with no clear D. CDR3 length equals 14 residues. The ends were cut back, 0 bases at V and 6 bases at J, with 8 bases in the middle. In germline, CDR1 is SEHNR, CDR2 FQNEAQ (reference sequence). The CDR3 loop reads CASSLAEWAGELFF. CDR3 coding DNA: TGTGCCAGCAGCTTAGCAGAATGGGCCGGGGAGCTGTTTTTT.

This rearrangement joins TRBV29-1 to TRBJ1-3; D is unresolved. V was shortened by 7 bases and J by 0 bases, with 10 bases between the two germline ends. The CDR3 contains 13 residues. Per the germline V gene, CDR1 is SQVTM and CDR2 is ANQGSEA. Written as DNA, the CDR3 is TGCAGCGCTGAGATGTTCTCTGGAAACACCATATATTTT. This gives the protein CSAEMFSGNTIYF.

V usage is TRBV19 and J usage is TRBJ2-2, with 9 positions matching TRBD2. This CDR3 contains 15 residues. From germline, CDR1 is LNHDA and CDR2 SQIVND (reference sequence). Unmatched junction bases numbered 9, after V lost 6 bases and J lost 7 bases. CDR3 residues: CASRGNSGSFGELFF. CDR3 DNA: TGTGCCAGTAGGGGGAATAGCGGGAGTTTCGGGGAGCTGTTTTTT.

Notes on this clone: Other DNA sequences in the sample encode the same CDR3. The genes are TRBV5-1 and TRBJ2-1; D assignment may be TRBD1 or TRBD2 (5 bases each). Germline CDR1 SGHRS, CDR2 YFSETQ. The CDR3 totals 13 residues. V was cut by 7 bases and J by 6 bases, with 14 bases left in between. CDR3: CASGTSGFNEQFF. For the CDR3, the DNA is TGCGCCAGCGGGACGTCGGGCTTCAATGAGCAGTTCTTC.

The chain combines TRBV15 with TRBJ1-5, with TRBD1 as a possible D gene (6 bases). V was clipped by 4 bases and J by 6 bases, with 13 bases between them. The germline CDR1 and CDR2 sequences are LNHNV and YYDKDF (reference sequence). The CDR3 contains 14 residues. As DNA, the CDR3 is TGTGCCACCAGCACCCGACAGGCCAGTCAGCCCCAGCATTTT. Amino acids: CATSTRQASQPQHF. Full variable domain (rest looked up from reference TRBV15 and TRBJ1-5): DAMVIQNPRYQVTQFGKPVTLSCSQTLNHNVMYWYQQKSSQAPKLLFHYYDKDFNNEADTPDNFQSRRPNTSFCFLDIRSPGLGDTAMYLCATSTRQASQPQHFGDGTRLSIL.

The rearrangement uses TRBV21-1 and TRBJ2-7; the table's D call TRBD2 went unverified against the DNA. TRBV21-1 represents a pseudogene. This CDR3 contains 17 residues. CDR3 DNA: TGTGCCAGCAGAACCACCACTTCCACGGGGAAGTCCTACGAGCAGTACTTC. Amino acids: CASRTTTSTGKSYEQYF.

The genes are TRBV20-1 and TRBJ2-1; D remains unclear. The V end was cut by 3 bases, the J end by 5 bases, with 14 bases between. Germline CDR1 DFQATT, CDR2 SNEGSKA (reference sequence). CDR3 size: 14 residues. CDR3 coding DNA: TGCAGTGCTAGTTCTCCAGATAAAAACAATGAGCAGTTCTTC. Protein sequence: CSASSPDKNNEQFF.

The genes are TRBV30 and TRBJ1-4, with 7 nucleotides matching TRBD1. This CDR3 has 15 amino acids. After removal of 6 bases from V and 4 bases from J, the junction contained 11 bases not matched to a gene. Germline lookup yields CDR1 GTSNPN and CDR2 SVGIG (reference sequence). The CDR3 DNA is TGTGCCTGTTGGGGGGAGGACAGGTTTAATGAAAAACTGTTTTTT. This translates into CACWGEDRFNEKLFF.

The V and J genes are TRBV12-3 or TRBV12-4 and TRBJ1-5, with 7 nucleotides matching TRBD1. The V and J ends lost 9 bases and 3 bases, in that order; junction bases with no gene match: 2. The CDR3 sequence is 12 residues long. CDR3 sequence (DNA): TGTGCCAGTGGACAGGACAATCAGCCCCAGCATTTT. Translation gives CASGQDNQPQHF.

The V call is TRBV24-1, the J call TRBJ2-1, with TRBD2 matching over 8 bases. Germline V gene data show CDR1 as KGHDR and CDR2 as SFDVKD. V dropped 5 bases and J dropped 9; count of bases not matched to a gene: 8. This CDR3 is 14 amino acids long. The CDR3 region is CATSVGGGRGEQFF. CDR3 DNA: TGTGCCACCAGTGTCGGCGGGGGGAGAGGTGAGCAGTTCTTC.

The chain links TRBV5-1 to TRBJ1-5, with a tentative D call TRBD1 (6 bases). This CDR3 has 15 amino acids. Trimming stripped 4 bases from V and 3 bases from J, with 14 bases between. Looked up from germline, CDR1 is SGHRS and CDR2 is YFSETQ. The CDR3 sequence is CASSPEGDVNQPQHF. CDR3 sequence (DNA): TGCGCCAGCAGCCCGGAGGGGGACGTCAATCAGCCCCAGCATTTT.